This TCR beta chain originates from a study of T-cell reconstitution after alpha-beta-depleted transplantation in children. This clonotype has a handful of counts. Its antigen is still unknown. Construction of the TCRbeta library involved unique molecular identifiers. TCRdb independently ran MiXCR on the PCR reads; one entry per CDR3 protein. The sample records around 450,000 distinct CDR3 sequences, roughly 16% being singletons. Overall study results and limits: Where some patients showed high TCRbeta diversity at day 60, it came from recipient T cells and thymic progenitors that had survived. After transplant, at about two months, alpha-beta T cells were reportedly derived from several hundred expanded graft clones. When one year had passed after transplant, most T-cell counts and diversity came from newly produced T cells.

The V gene end was trimmed by 1 base and the J gene end by 2 bases; junction bases not matched to a gene: 11. CDR3 length equals 18 residues. Per the germline V gene, CDR1 is SGHRS and CDR2 is YFSETQ. This chain connects TRBV5-1 to TRBJ2-1, with 8 bases aligning to TRBD1. The sample in question was PBMCs, mostly from graft donor cells, obtained 360 days after TCRalphabeta/CD19-depleted stem cell transplant. The clonotype comes from a boy under two years old who had a stem cell transplant for Wiskott-Aldrich syndrome, so the T cells may come from the graft donor. In DNA form, the CDR3 reads TGCGCCAGCAGCTTGAATCAGGGGGCGAGGTGGACCTACAATGAGCAGTTCTTC. Amino acid sequence: CASSLNQGARWTYNEQFF.